Listed below are T cell receptor beta chains from one sample, sequenced in a study of blood T cell repertoires in COVID-19. Sequencing used immunoSEQ multiplex PCR; TCRdb keeps in-frame clones, though not all of them. The sample has roughly 130,000 clones, about 88% seen once. The specimen was peripheral blood. The receptors originated from a human donor with COVID-19, enrolled during active disease. The donor label of this sample is uncertain. The CDR3 runs from the conserved cysteine through the conserved F or W. Each record gives: V gene, J gene, D gene, clone size, CDR3 DNA, CDR3 protein. A D gene is named only where the DNA matches it firmly. Clone size is not always given. Where it is, it says once, few, many or a class for expanded clones.

TRBV18	TRBJ1-3	.	once	TGTGCCAGCTCACCCCCGACAGCCTTCTCTGGAAACACCATATATTTT	CASSPPTAFSGNTIYF
TRBV6-1	TRBJ1-1	.	.	TGTGCCAGCAGTGAAGTAACAGGGTCTGAAGCTTTCTTT	CASSEVTGSEAFF
TRBV9	TRBJ1-2	TRBD1	.	TGTGCCAGCAGCGGGGGGACAGGGGGCGCCGATGGCTACACCTTC	CASSGGTGGADGYTF
TRBV12-3/TRBV12-4	TRBJ1-2	.	.	TGTGCCAGCAGTCGCAGGGATGGCTACACCTTC	CASSRRDGYTF
TRBV2	TRBJ2-2	.	.	TGTGCCAGCAAAACAGAGACCACCGGGGAGCTGTTTTTT	CASKTETTGELFF
TRBV2	TRBJ2-7	.	.	TGTGCCAGCAGCCCAGAGCGCCACGAGCAGTACTTC	CASSPERHEQYF
TRBV5-1	TRBJ2-5	TRBD1	.	TGCGCCAGCAGCTTAAGAATGCCGGGACAGGGAGTGATAGAGACCCAGTACTTC	CASSLRMPGQGVIETQYF
TRBV25-1	TRBJ2-5	.	once	TGTGCCAGCAGTGAACGGGGTCGGGAGACCCAGTACTTC	CASSERGRETQYF
TRBV7-2	TRBJ2-1	TRBD2	.	TGTGCCAGCAGCCCTGCTAGCGGGGGGGGGTACAATGAGCAGTTCTTC	CASSPASGGGYNEQFF
TRBV24-1	TRBJ1-2	TRBD1	.	TGTGCCACCAGTGACCCCGGGACAGAGACCTATGGCTACACCTTC	CATSDPGTETYGYTF
TRBV11-3	TRBJ1-2	.	.	TGTGCCAGCAGCCTCCACCAGGCCTCGAGCTACACCTTC	CASSLHQASSYTF
TRBV19	TRBJ2-3	.	.	TGTGCCAGTAGTATTCGACAGACAGGTACGCAGTATTTT	CASSIRQTGTQYF
TRBV5-1	TRBJ2-7	TRBD2	.	TGCGCCAGCAGCAGAGTAACTAGCGGGGTCGGATTCGAGCAGTACTTC	CASSRVTSGVGFEQYF
TRBV6-5	TRBJ1-4	.	few	TGTGCCAGCAGTCCTAGGATGGAGGAAAAACTGTTTTTT	CASSPRMEEKLFF
TRBV6-5	TRBJ1-6	.	.	TGTGCCAGCAGCAATACAGGGTACCGTGGTTCACCCCTCCACTTT	CASSNTGYRGSPLHF
TRBV4-2	TRBJ1-5	TRBD1	.	TGTGCCAGCAGCTACGGACAGGGGGGAAATCAGCCCCAGCATTTT	CASSYGQGGNQPQHF
TRBV6-5	TRBJ1-2	.	.	TGTGCCGCACGGACAGCCTCCTATGGCTACACCTTC	CAARTASYGYTF
TRBV3-1/TRBV3-2	TRBJ1-1	.	once	TGTGCCAGCAGCCAAGAACGCGAAACTGAAGCTTTCTTT	CASSQERETEAFF
TRBV7-2	TRBJ1-1	.	.	TGTGCCAGCAGCTTAGGGTACGGTGAAGCTTTCTTT	CASSLGYGEAFF
TRBV30	TRBJ1-2	TRBD1	.	TGTGCCTGGAGCCAACAGGGGGAGGATGGCTACACCTTC	CAWSQQGEDGYTF
TRBV19	TRBJ2-5	TRBD2	few	TGTGCCAGTAGTCCGGGACTAGCGGGGGGGCCCGGGACCCAGTACTTC	CASSPGLAGGPGTQYF
TRBV30	TRBJ2-5	TRBD2	.	TGTGCCTGGAGTGTAGCGGGGGGGGCGGAACAAGAGACCCAGTACTTC	CAWSVAGGAEQETQYF
TRBV7-9	TRBJ2-1	.	once	TGTGCCAGCAGCTCGGGGGTGGGCTACAATGAGCAGTTCTTC	CASSSGVGYNEQFF
TRBV9	TRBJ1-2	.	once	TGTGCCAGCAGCGTCGGCAGGGGCTACGACTATGGCTACACCTTC	CASSVGRGYDYGYTF
TRBV5-1	TRBJ2-2	.	.	TGCGCCAGCAGCTTAAGCCAGGGCCCCGGGGAGCTGTTTTTT	CASSLSQGPGELFF
TRBV7-3	TRBJ2-7	.	.	TGTGCCAGCAGCTTAGACGGGGGACCCTACGAGCAGTACTTC	CASSLDGGPYEQYF